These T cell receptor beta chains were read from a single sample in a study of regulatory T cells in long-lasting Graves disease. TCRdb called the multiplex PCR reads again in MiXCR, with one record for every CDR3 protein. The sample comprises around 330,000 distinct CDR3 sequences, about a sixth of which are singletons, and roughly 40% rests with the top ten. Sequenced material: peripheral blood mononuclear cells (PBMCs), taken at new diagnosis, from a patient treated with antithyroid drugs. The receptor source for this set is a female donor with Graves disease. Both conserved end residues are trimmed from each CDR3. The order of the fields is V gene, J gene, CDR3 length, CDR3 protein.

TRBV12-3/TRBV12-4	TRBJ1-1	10	ASSPWDSEAF
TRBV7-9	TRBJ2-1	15	ASSGPGLAGETAEQF
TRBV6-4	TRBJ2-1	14	ASSDSTGGSYNEQF
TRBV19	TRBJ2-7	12	ASSNGDRVYEQY
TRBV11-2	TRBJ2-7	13	ASSPTSGTPYEQY
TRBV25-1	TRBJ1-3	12	ASSARTAGNTIY
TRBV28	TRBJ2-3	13	ASRTLAISTDTQY
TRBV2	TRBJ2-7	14	ASSEASGRAPYEQY
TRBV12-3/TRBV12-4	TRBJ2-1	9	ASSFYDEQF
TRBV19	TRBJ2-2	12	ASSIPGIRRELF
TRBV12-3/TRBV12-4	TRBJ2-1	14	ASSFGTSGSANEQF
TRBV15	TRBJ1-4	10	ATSREGEKLF
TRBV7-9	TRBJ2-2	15	ASSLEHFLTNTGELF
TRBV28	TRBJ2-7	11	ASSPTLHYEQY
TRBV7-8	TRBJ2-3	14	ASSLDERPGTDTQY
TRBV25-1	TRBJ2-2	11	ASSDTVAGELF
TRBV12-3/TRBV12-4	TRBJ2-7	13	ASTTGGRGVGEQY